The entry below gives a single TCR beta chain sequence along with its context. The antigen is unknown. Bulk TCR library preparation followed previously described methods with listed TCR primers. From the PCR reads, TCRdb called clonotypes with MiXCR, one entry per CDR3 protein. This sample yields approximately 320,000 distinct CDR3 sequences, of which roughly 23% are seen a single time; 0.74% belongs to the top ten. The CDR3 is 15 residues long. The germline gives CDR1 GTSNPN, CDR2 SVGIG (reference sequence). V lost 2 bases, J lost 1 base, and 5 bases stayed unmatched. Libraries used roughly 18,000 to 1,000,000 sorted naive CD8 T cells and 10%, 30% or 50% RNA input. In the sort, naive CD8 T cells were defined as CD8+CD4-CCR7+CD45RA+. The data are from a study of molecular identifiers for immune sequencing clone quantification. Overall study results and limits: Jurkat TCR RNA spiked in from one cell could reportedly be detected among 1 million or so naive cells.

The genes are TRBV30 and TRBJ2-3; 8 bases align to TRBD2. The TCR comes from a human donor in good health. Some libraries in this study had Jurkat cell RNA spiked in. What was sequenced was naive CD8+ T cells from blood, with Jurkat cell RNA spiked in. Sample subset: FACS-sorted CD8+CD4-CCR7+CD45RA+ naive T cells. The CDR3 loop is CAWSHGGAGTDTQYF. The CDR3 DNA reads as TGTGCCTGGAGTCACGGGGGGGCGGGCACAGATACGCAGTATTTT.